What follows are 18 T cell receptor beta chains derived from one specimen sequenced in a study of blood T cell repertoires in COVID-19. Profiled with immunoSEQ multiplex PCR; TCRdb holds only in-frame clones, not every one. The repertoire holds approximately 360,000 clones, with around 87% as singletons. Sequencing input: PBMCs or T cells enriched from blood (not recorded which). The source of these receptors is a man aged 35 to 55 in a cohort exposed to, infected with or recovered from COVID-19 (not recorded which).

The chain recombines TRBV30 with TRBJ1-2; 7 bases agree with TRBD1. CDR3 length equals 10 residues. The ends lost 5 bases at V and 6 bases at J; junction bases unmatched: 0. In germline, CDR1 is GTSNPN, CDR2 SVGIG (reference sequence). The CDR3 reads CAWDRDGYTF. In DNA, the CDR3 is TGTGCCTGGGACAGGGATGGCTACACCTTC. Variable domain in full (rest from reference TRBV30 and TRBJ1-2): SQTIHQWPATLVQPVGSPLSLECTVEGTSNPNLYWYRQAAGRGLQLLFYSVGIGQISSEVPQNLSASRPQDRQFILSSKKLLLSDSGFYLCAWDRDGYTFGSGTRLTVV.

This clone was counted between two and nine times. J is TRBJ2-1 and V is TRBV29-1, with D possibly being TRBD2 (5 bases). Between the trimmed V and J ends, which lost 4 bases and 1 base, there was a span of 11 bases. In germline, CDR1 is SQVTM, CDR2 ANQGSEA. This CDR3 region has 14 residues. CDR3: CSVVGSDSYNEQFF. CDR3 nucleotides: TGCAGCGTTGTAGGGAGCGATTCCTACAATGAGCAGTTCTTC.

V and J are TRBV6-5 and TRBJ2-1; TRBD2 is a possible D gene (5 bases). Per germline, CDR1 MNHEY and CDR2 SVGAGI. The CDR3 sequence is 15 residues long. Trimming removed 8 bases from V and 7 bases from J, with 21 bases in between. CDR3 sequence (DNA): TGTGCCAGCGGGAGATCGGGAACCGCTGGGAATGAGCAGTTCTTC. Translating gives CASGRSGTAGNEQFF.

The V gene is TRBV19, the J gene TRBJ2-1, with D possibly being TRBD2 (6 bases). V was clipped by 0 bases and J by 4 bases, with 10 bases between them. CDR1 is LNHDA, CDR2 SQIVND, per germline (reference sequence). This CDR3 comprises 15 residues. CDR3 bases: TGTGCCAGTAGTATAGATCTAGCGCCGTACAATGAGCAGTTCTTC. It translates to CASSIDLAPYNEQFF.

The genes are TRBV7-2 and TRBJ2-3, with TRBD2 matching 11 bases. The CDR3 extends over 18 amino acids. The germline CDR1 and CDR2 sequences are SGHTA and FQGNSA. V gave up 2 bases and J gave up 2 bases; unmatched junction bases: 9. The CDR3 is CASSLRGKTSGNTDTQYF. The CDR3 DNA is TGTGCCAGCAGCTTAAGGGGGAAGACTAGCGGGAACACAGATACGCAGTATTTT.

The V and J genes are TRBV5-1 and TRBJ1-1; 7 nucleotides align to TRBD1. The ends lost 7 bases at V and 4 bases at J; junction bases unmatched: 7. This CDR3 comprises 13 residues. Germline V gene lookup returns CDR1 SGHRS and CDR2 YFSETQ. CDR3 nucleotides: TGCGCCAGCGGGGTTCAGGGGGGCACTGAAGCTTTCTTT. The encoded protein is CASGVQGGTEAFF. Combining the CDR3 with reference TRBV5-1 and TRBJ1-1 gives the whole variable domain KAGVTQTPRYLIKTRGQQVTLSCSPISGHRSVSWYQQTPGQGLQFLFEYFSETQRNKGNFPGRFSGRQFSNSRSEMNVSTLELGDSALYLCASGVQGGTEAFFGQGTRLTVV.

The chain links TRBV30 to TRBJ1-1; D might be TRBD1 (6 bases). This CDR3 region has 13 residues. CDR1 GTSNPN and CDR2 SVGIG come from the germline V gene (reference sequence). The V and J ends lost 2 bases and 5 bases respectively, with 12 bases between them. This CDR3 reads CAWSPTTGTEAFF. The DNA of the CDR3 is TGTGCCTGGAGTCCGACGACAGGTACTGAAGCTTTCTTT.

The sample holds one count of this clone. CDR3 coding DNA: TGTGCCTGGAGTGGAGGGATGAACACCGGGGAGCTGTTTTTT. Translating gives CAWSGGMNTGELFF. The rearrangement joins TRBV30 to TRBJ2-2, with D possibly TRBD2 on 5 matching bases. Per the germline V gene, CDR1 is GTSNPN and CDR2 is SVGIG (reference sequence). The CDR3 has 14 residues. V lost 1 base and J 1 base, leaving 7 bases between the germline ends.

The chain recombines TRBV19 with TRBJ2-1; TRBD2 might be the D (5 bases). Trimming removed 3 bases from V and 4 bases from J, with 19 bases in between. This CDR3 is 17 amino acids long. CDR1 and CDR2 from the germline V gene are LNHDA and SQIVND (reference sequence). The CDR3 is CASSIGELRPGYNEQFF. Here the CDR3 DNA reads TGTGCCAGTAGTATCGGGGAACTGCGCCCAGGTTACAATGAGCAGTTCTTC.

The chain combines TRBV10-3 with TRBJ1-1, with no clear D. The CDR3 contains 13 residues. V lost 8 bases to trimming and J lost 1 base, with 11 bases between them. The germline gives CDR1 ENHRY, CDR2 SYGVKD. This chain's CDR3 is CAILARQNTEAFF. The DNA of the CDR3 is TGTGCCATCCTAGCCAGACAGAACACTGAAGCTTTCTTT.

The chain employs TRBV5-1 and TRBJ2-7; possibly TRBD1 for D (6 bases). Germline V gene sequence: CDR1 SGHRS, CDR2 YFSETQ. The CDR3 length is 15 residues. V shed 2 bases and J shed 2 bases, with 14 bases lying between them. CDR3 sequence (DNA): TGCGCCAGCAGCTTACAGGGTGATGGGCCCTACGAGCAGTACTTC. The encoded protein is CASSLQGDGPYEQYF.

This clone was seen repeatedly, ten times or more. The chain couples TRBV19 to TRBJ1-2; D ambiguous. The CDR3 sequence is 15 residues long. Trimming left V 7 bases short and J 0 bases short, with 15 bases between. Germline CDR1 reads LNHDA; CDR2 reads SQIVND (reference sequence). Here the CDR3 reads CASNPIDGANYGYTF. The CDR3 DNA reads as TGTGCCAGTAATCCCATTGACGGGGCTAACTATGGCTACACCTTC. Full variable domain (outside the CDR3, taken from reference TRBV19 and TRBJ1-2): DGGITQSPKYLFRKEGQNVTLSCEQNLNHDAMYWYRQDPGQGLRLIYYSQIVNDFQKGDIAEGYSVSREKKESFPLTVTSAQKNPTAFYLCASNPIDGANYGYTFGSGTRLTVV.

This clone was counted once. The chain carries TRBV4-1 and TRBJ2-5; 11 bases align to TRBD2. This CDR3 spans 16 amino acids. Per the germline V gene, CDR1 is MGHRA and CDR2 is YSYEKL. Trimming took 0 bases from V and 5 from J; bases not matched to a gene: 5. CDR3 in amino acids: CASSQDGASGRETQYF. The CDR3 coding sequence is TGCGCCAGCAGCCAAGACGGGGCTAGCGGGAGGGAGACCCAGTACTTC.

This rearrangement joins TRBV27 to TRBJ2-1; D is possibly TRBD2 (6 bases). CDR1 is MNHEY and CDR2 is SMNVEV in the germline V gene (reference sequence). V lost 8 bases and J 2 bases, leaving 13 bases between the germline ends. The CDR3 contains 14 residues. The CDR3 nucleotides are TGTGCCAGCGGAAGCGGGCCCACCTACAATGAGCAGTTCTTC. The encoded protein is CASGSGPTYNEQFF.

This clone was observed a single time. The rearrangement links TRBV6-5 to TRBJ2-7; D is perhaps TRBD1 (6 bases). The V end lost 4 bases, the J end lost 2 bases, and 15 bases lay between the germline ends. The CDR3 runs to 15 residues. Germline CDR1 and CDR2: MNHEY and SVGAGI. This chain's CDR3 is CASSSHRDTTYEQYF. The CDR3 DNA sequence: TGTGCCAGCAGTTCCCACCGGGACACAACCTACGAGCAGTACTTC.

The rearrangement uses TRBV5-4 and TRBJ2-5; D possibly corresponds to TRBD1 (6 bases). This CDR3 contains 14 residues. The germline CDR1 and CDR2 sequences are SGHNT and YYREEE (reference sequence). V lost 4 bases to trimming and J lost 1 base, with 11 bases between them. This chain's CDR3 is CASSLGDTQETQYF. Here the CDR3 DNA reads TGTGCCAGCAGCCTTGGGGACACCCAAGAGACCCAGTACTTC.

This sequence joins TRBV29-1 and TRBJ2-1; D is unresolved. V lost 6 bases and J 5 bases, leaving 2 bases between the germline ends. The CDR3 length is 9 residues. CDR1 and CDR2 from the germline V gene are SQVTM and ANQGSEA. The CDR3 sequence: CSVNNEQFF. DNA for the CDR3: TGCAGCGTCAACAATGAGCAGTTCTTC.

This chain connects TRBV7-9 to TRBJ1-1; 11 nucleotides agree with TRBD1. Germline V gene sequence: CDR1 SEHNR, CDR2 FQNEAQ (reference sequence). CDR3 length equals 16 residues. V was clipped by 5 bases and J by 0 bases; unmatched bases: 5. CDR3 sequence reads: CASSPGTGGLNTEAFF. Written as DNA, the CDR3 is TGTGCCAGCAGCCCCGGGACAGGGGGGCTGAACACTGAAGCTTTCTTT. Drawing the rest from reference TRBV7-9 and TRBJ1-1, the complete variable domain is DTGVSQNPRHKITKRGQNVTFRCDPISEHNRLYWYRQTLGQGPEFLTYFQNEAQLEKSRLLSDRFSAERPKGSFSTLEIQRTEQGDSAMYLCASSPGTGGLNTEAFFGQGTRLTVV.